This TCR beta chain was profiled in a study of early T cells in non-severe SARS-CoV-2 infection (dated by TCRdb to the early 2020s). Regarding the complete study: Because TCR sequencing relied on bulk RNA taken from unsorted whole blood, pairing of alpha and beta chains was not possible.

This clonotype has ten or more counts. No antigen is known for it. Base qualities are not recorded, but no much larger clone differs from it by a single base. The protocol used for the library was 5' RACE. Sequenced using a NextSeq 500. In the TCR library protocol, unique molecular identifiers were attached to individual cDNA molecules to correct for PCR bias and sequencing error. TCR alpha and beta chains were both sequenced, and the abundances of alpha and beta sequences in each sample were closely correlated with each other. On the authors' methods: V gene, J gene and CDR3 annotation of TCR sequences was performed with Decombinator V4. Expanded TCRs were defined as changing significantly between any two time points under a Poisson model with p below 0.0001. TCR abundances were normalised to the total number of TCRs sequenced per sample and were expressed as counts per million. A search of VDJdb, accessed on 1 November 2021, was run for TCRs annotated to CMV, EBV and SARS-CoV-2, with TCRs annotated for multiple antigens excluded. TCRdb redid the processing of the public reads, applying fastp at Q25 and MiXCR, and retained in-frame beta chains. One record per CDR3 amino acid sequence lists the most common genes and DNA. TCRdb, rather than the study authors, made the V and J calls. This sample lists 40,000 to 60,000 distinct CDR3 sequences; about 9.8% were detected once. The ten largest clonotypes hold 8% to 10% of the sample.

A case-control design nested within a healthcare worker cohort in London, UK, was used, with weekly nasopharyngeal swab PCR tests and blood sampling performed. Healthcare workers were recruited between 23 and 31 March 2020, during the week of the UK lockdown, and were followed weekly for up to roughly 15 weeks. Summary of the overall study and its limitations: Matching against VDJdb was skewed toward anti-spike CD8 responses, likely underestimated virus-specific expansions, and missed private and CD4 specificities.

The source is an adult who was a healthcare worker with PCR-confirmed SARS-CoV-2 infection or an uninfected control (not recorded which). The source material was whole blood.

The sequenced DNA: TGTGCCAGCAGTTATTCAGGTCCTGACAGGGGCGCTAACTATGGCTACACCTTC. Translation gives CASSYSGPDRGANYGYTF. The chain links TRBV6-9 with TRBJ1-2, with 8 bases aligning to TRBD1. The germline V gene provides CDR1 MNHGY and CDR2 SVAAGI. The CDR3 goes from the cysteine to the phenylalanine over 18 residues. Just the 54-base CDR3 DNA is kept, in frame starting at base 1. V ends up 0 bases short and J 0 bases short, with an unmatched junction base count of 9.